A selection of T cell receptor beta chains follows, all from one sample in a study of blood T cell repertoires in COVID-19. Profiled with immunoSEQ multiplex PCR; TCRdb holds only in-frame clones, not every one. The sample contains over 350,000 clones, around 88% of which appear only once. The sequenced sample consisted of peripheral blood. The receptor set was obtained from a woman in her 30s with acute or convalescent COVID-19. CDR3s include the opening cysteine and the closing phenylalanine or tryptophan. The order of the fields is D gene, V gene, J gene, clone size, CDR3 protein, CDR3 DNA. The D gene is left open where the match is weak. Only some rows state a clone size, as once, few, many or a class for expanded clones.

NA,TRBV28,TRBJ1-3,NA,CASRPSLGSVSGNTIYF,TGTGCCAGCAGACCGAGTCTTGGCAGCGTCTCTGGAAACACCATATATTTT
NA,TRBV28,TRBJ1-1,NA,CASSLYGRTEAFF,TGTGCCAGCAGTTTATATGGGAGGACTGAAGCTTTCTTT
TRBD2,TRBV7-9,TRBJ2-3,once,CASSVDPGGRGTDTQYF,TGTGCCAGCAGTGTAGACCCGGGGGGGCGTGGAACAGATACGCAGTATTTT
NA,TRBV6-1,TRBJ2-7,once,CASSGGAGTDFYEQYF,TGTGCCAGCAGTGGGGGGGCCGGGACAGACTTCTACGAGCAGTACTTC
TRBD2,TRBV28,TRBJ2-7,NA,CATTMGSGGGSYEQYF,TGTGCCACCACGATGGGTAGCGGGGGGGGCTCCTACGAGCAGTACTTC
TRBD1,TRBV29-1,TRBJ2-1,NA,CSVPDRQGGYGEQFF,TGCAGCGTCCCCGACCGACAGGGCGGATACGGTGAGCAGTTCTTC
NA,TRBV3-1/TRBV3-2,TRBJ1-6,NA,CASSQEGAKSSYNSPLHF,TGTGCCAGCAGCCAAGAGGGGGCCAAGAGCTCCTATAATTCACCCCTCCACTTT
NA,TRBV6-5,TRBJ2-3,once,CASSYSPQADTQYF,TGTGCCAGCAGTTACTCGCCCCAGGCCGATACGCAGTATTTT
NA,TRBV7-3,TRBJ2-6,NA,CASSPEQGSGANVLTF,TGTGCCAGCAGCCCCGAACAGGGCTCTGGGGCCAACGTCCTGACTTTC
NA,TRBV28,TRBJ1-4,NA,CASSYGTNEKLFF,TGTGCCAGCAGTTACGGAACTAATGAAAAACTGTTTTTT
TRBD1,TRBV7-7,TRBJ2-7,NA,CASSPRQGPYEQYF,TGTGCCAGCAGCCCTAGACAGGGGCCCTACGAGCAGTACTTC
TRBD2,TRBV11-2,TRBJ2-7,NA,CASSLGGGFYEQYF,TGTGCCAGCAGCTTAGGGGGAGGGTTCTACGAGCAGTACTTC
TRBD2,TRBV10-3,TRBJ2-3,NA,CASSGGTDTQYF,TGTGCCAGTAGCGGGGGCACAGATACGCAGTATTTT
TRBD1,TRBV27,TRBJ1-1,NA,CASRTTGQGNTEAFF,TGTGCCAGCAGAACAACAGGACAGGGGAACACTGAAGCTTTCTTT
NA,TRBV12-5,TRBJ1-4,NA,CASAPVIF,TGTGCTAGTGCCCCGGTTATTTTT
NA,TRBV7-2,TRBJ2-3,NA,CASSFLSTDTQYF,TGTGCCAGCAGCTTTCTAAGCACAGATACGCAGTATTTT
NA,TRBV2,TRBJ2-5,NA,CASSGVQGGETQYF,TGTGCCAGCAGTGGAGTACAGGGTGGAGAGACCCAGTACTTC
TRBD2,TRBV5-1,TRBJ2-5,NA,CASRRTSGGAGETQYF,TGCGCCAGCAGACGGACTAGCGGGGGGGCCGGTGAGACCCAGTACTTC
NA,TRBV5-3,TRBJ2-5,NA,CARSRQRAQETQYF,TGTGCCAGAAGCAGACAGCGGGCCCAAGAGACCCAGTACTTC
TRBD1,TRBV19,TRBJ2-1,NA,CASSPPGQLYNEQFF,TGTGCCAGTAGTCCACCGGGACAGCTTTACAATGAGCAGTTCTTC
NA,TRBV5-4,TRBJ1-1,NA,CASSLQAPTKNTEAFF,TGTGCCAGCAGCCTTCAGGCCCCCACAAAGAACACTGAAGCTTTCTTT
NA,TRBV12-5,TRBJ1-6,NA,CASGFGSPLHF,TGTGCTAGTGGTTTCGGTTCACCCCTCCACTTT
TRBD2,TRBV28,TRBJ2-1,NA,CASNGGAFHEQFF,TGTGCCAGCAACGGGGGGGCGTTTCATGAGCAGTTCTTC
TRBD1,TRBV5-5,TRBJ2-7,NA,CASSLGETGSYEQYF,TGTGCCAGCAGCTTGGGAGAGACAGGGAGCTACGAGCAGTACTTC
TRBD2,TRBV11-1,TRBJ2-4,NA,CASSVTILAGDNIQYF,TGTGCCAGCAGCGTAACGATACTAGCGGGGGACAACATTCAGTACTTC
TRBD1,TRBV10-1,TRBJ2-7,NA,CASSESIVRGQGAYEQYF,TGCGCCAGCAGTGAGTCGATAGTGAGGGGGCAGGGGGCCTACGAGCAGTACTTC
TRBD1,TRBV6-5,TRBJ2-7,NA,CASSRTGTNEQYF,TGTGCCAGCAGTAGGACAGGGACGAACGAGCAGTACTTC
NA,TRBV19,TRBJ2-1,NA,CASSTQGSSYNEQFF,TGTGCCAGTAGTACACAGGGTTCGTCCTACAATGAGCAGTTCTTC
NA,TRBV5-1,TRBJ1-3,NA,CASSFYGSGNTIYF,TGCGCCAGCAGCTTTTACGGCTCTGGAAACACCATATATTTT
TRBD1,TRBV18,TRBJ2-7,NA,CASSSGTGVEQYF,TGTGCCAGCTCATCCGGGACAGGGGTCGAGCAGTACTTC
TRBD1,TRBV5-1,TRBJ1-2,few,CASSPGTGVYGYTF,TGCGCCAGCAGCCCAGGGACAGGGGTTTATGGCTACACCTTC
NA,TRBV5-6,TRBJ1-1,NA,CASSKGELNTEAFF,TGTGCCAGCAGCAAGGGGGAATTGAACACTGAAGCTTTCTTT
NA,TRBV7-8,TRBJ1-5,NA,CASSLVAGQPQHF,TGTGCCAGCAGCTTAGTGGCGGGCCAGCCCCAGCATTTT
NA,TRBV27,TRBJ2-7,NA,CASSLFAVGGANYEQYF,TGTGCCAGCAGTTTGTTTGCCGTTGGGGGCGCAAACTACGAGCAGTACTTC
TRBD1,TRBV5-1,TRBJ2-2,NA,CASSLYRTGGAGELFF,TGCGCCAGCAGCTTGTATCGGACAGGGGGCGCCGGGGAGCTGTTTTTT
TRBD2,TRBV5-1,TRBJ2-1,once,CASSFTSGGNNEQFF,TGCGCCAGCAGCTTTACTAGCGGGGGAAACAATGAGCAGTTCTTC
NA,TRBV3-1/TRBV3-2,TRBJ2-6,NA,CASSQDHGNLGSNVLTF,TGTGCCAGCAGCCAAGATCACGGGAACCTTGGGTCCAACGTCCTGACTTTC
TRBD1,TRBV5-1,TRBJ2-6,NA,CASNPALQDRAGANVLTF,TGCGCCAGCAACCCCGCACTTCAAGACAGGGCGGGGGCCAACGTCCTGACTTTC
NA,TRBV10-1,TRBJ2-7,NA,CASSEARDYEQYF,TGCGCCAGCAGTGAGGCCAGGGACTACGAGCAGTACTTC
NA,TRBV19,TRBJ2-7,NA,CASSQGRYYEQYF,TGTGCCAGTAGTCAGGGGAGATACTACGAGCAGTACTTC
TRBD1,TRBV5-1,TRBJ1-4,NA,CASSSGTGGEKLFF,TGCGCCAGCAGCTCCGGGACAGGGGGTGAAAAACTGTTTTTT
TRBD2,TRBV28,TRBJ2-2,NA,CASSFFYKKQRGRNGELFF,TGTGCCAGCAGTTTTTTTTATAAGAAACAGCGGGGCAGGAACGGGGAGCTGTTTTTT
NA,TRBV7-9,TRBJ1-2,NA,CASSEGRRVGYTF,TGTGCCAGCAGCGAAGGGAGGAGGGTTGGCTACACCTTC
NA,TRBV2,TRBJ1-6,NA,CASTTEGDYNSPLHF,TGTGCCAGCACAACGGAGGGAGATTATAATTCACCCCTCCACTTT
TRBD1,TRBV5-1,TRBJ2-5,NA,CASSLDRAYETQYF,TGCGCCAGCAGCCTCGACAGGGCATACGAGACCCAGTACTTC
NA,TRBV28,TRBJ2-5,NA,CASSLTGGETQYF,TGTGCCAGCAGTTTAACGGGTGGAGAGACCCAGTACTTC
NA,TRBV30,TRBJ2-4,once,CAWRARDTKNIQYF,TGTGCCTGGAGGGCCCGGGACACCAAAAACATTCAGTACTTC
TRBD1,TRBV2,TRBJ1-5,NA,CASSGGGGRNQPQHF,TGTGCCAGCAGTGGAGGAGGGGGCCGCAATCAGCCCCAGCATTTT
NA,TRBV15,TRBJ2-3,NA,CATSRDLGGGGTDTQYF,TGTGCCACCAGCAGAGATCTAGGAGGGGGCGGCACAGATACGCAGTATTTT
NA,TRBV6-1,TRBJ2-3,NA,CASSERGSREDTQYF,TGTGCCAGCAGTGAACGGGGGTCCAGGGAAGATACGCAGTATTTT